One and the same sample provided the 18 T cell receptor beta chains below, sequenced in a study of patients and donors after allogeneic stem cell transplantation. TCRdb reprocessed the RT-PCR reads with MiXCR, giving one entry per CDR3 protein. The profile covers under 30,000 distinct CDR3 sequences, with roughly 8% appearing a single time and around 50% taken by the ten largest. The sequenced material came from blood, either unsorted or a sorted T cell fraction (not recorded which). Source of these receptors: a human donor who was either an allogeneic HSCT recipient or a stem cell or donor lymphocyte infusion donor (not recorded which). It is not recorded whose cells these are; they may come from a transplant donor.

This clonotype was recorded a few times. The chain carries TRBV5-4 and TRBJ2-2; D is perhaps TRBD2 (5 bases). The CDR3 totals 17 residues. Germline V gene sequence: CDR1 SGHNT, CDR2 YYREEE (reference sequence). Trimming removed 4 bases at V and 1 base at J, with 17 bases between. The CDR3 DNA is TGTGCCAGCAGCCGGGGAATGCAACGGGAGAACACCGGGGAGCTGTTTTTT. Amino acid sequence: CASSRGMQRENTGELFF.

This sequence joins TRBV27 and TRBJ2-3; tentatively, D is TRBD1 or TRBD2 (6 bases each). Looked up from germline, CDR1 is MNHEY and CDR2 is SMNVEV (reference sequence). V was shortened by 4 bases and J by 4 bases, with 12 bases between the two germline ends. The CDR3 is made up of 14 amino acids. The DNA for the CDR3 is TGTGCCAGCAGTTCTTGGGGGGCTCCAGATACGCAGTATTTT. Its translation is CASSSWGAPDTQYF.

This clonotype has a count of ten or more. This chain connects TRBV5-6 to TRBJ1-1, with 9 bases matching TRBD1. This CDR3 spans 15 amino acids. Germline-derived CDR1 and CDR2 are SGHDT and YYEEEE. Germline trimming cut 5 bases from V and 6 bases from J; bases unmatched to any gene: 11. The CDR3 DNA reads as TGTGCCAGCAGTTCCGACAGGGGGTTTTCTGCTGAAGCTTTCTTT. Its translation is CASSSDRGFSAEAFF.

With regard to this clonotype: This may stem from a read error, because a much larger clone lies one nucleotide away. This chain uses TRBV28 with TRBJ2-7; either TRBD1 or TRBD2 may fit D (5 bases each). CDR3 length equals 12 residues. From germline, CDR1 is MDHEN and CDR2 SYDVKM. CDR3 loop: CASGTENYEQHF. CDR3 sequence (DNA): TGTGCCAGCGGGACGGAAAACTACGAGCAGCACTTC.

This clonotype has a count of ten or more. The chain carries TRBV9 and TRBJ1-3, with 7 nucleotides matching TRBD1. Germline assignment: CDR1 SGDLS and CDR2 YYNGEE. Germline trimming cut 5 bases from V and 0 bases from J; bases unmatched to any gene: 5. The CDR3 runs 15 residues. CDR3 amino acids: CASSAGQTSGNTIYF. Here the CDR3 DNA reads TGTGCCAGCAGTGCGGGACAGACCTCTGGAAACACCATATATTTT.

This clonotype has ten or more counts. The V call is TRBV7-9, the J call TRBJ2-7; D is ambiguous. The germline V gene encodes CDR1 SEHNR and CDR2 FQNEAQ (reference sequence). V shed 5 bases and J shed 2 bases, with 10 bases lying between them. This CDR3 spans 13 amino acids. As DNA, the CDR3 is TGTGCCAGCAGCCTGCCTAATACCTACGAGCAGTACTTC. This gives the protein CASSLPNTYEQYF. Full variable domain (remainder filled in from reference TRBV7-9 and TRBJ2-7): DTGVSQNPRHKITKRGQNVTFRCDPISEHNRLYWYRQTLGQGPEFLTYFQNEAQLEKSRLLSDRFSAERPKGSFSTLEIQRTEQGDSAMYLCASSLPNTYEQYFGPGTRLTVT.

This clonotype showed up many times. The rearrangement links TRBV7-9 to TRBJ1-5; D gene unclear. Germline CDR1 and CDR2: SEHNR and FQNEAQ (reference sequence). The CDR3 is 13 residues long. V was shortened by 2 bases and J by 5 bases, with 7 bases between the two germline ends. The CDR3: CASSLLADQPQHF. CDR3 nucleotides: TGTGCCAGCAGCTTATTGGCAGATCAGCCCCAGCATTTT.

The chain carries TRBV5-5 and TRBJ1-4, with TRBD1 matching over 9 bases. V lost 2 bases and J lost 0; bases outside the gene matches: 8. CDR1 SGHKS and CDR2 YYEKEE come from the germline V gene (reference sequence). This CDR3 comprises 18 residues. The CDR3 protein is CASSLQTGGSATNEKLFF. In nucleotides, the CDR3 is TGTGCCAGCAGCTTACAGACAGGGGGATCTGCAACTAATGAAAAACTGTTTTTT.

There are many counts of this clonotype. In nucleotides, the CDR3 is TGTGCCACCAGTGACCCGCGGGGGGATGGAGAAAAACTGTTTTTT. It codes for CATSDPRGDGEKLFF. The V gene is TRBV24-1, the J gene TRBJ1-4; a weak D match, TRBD1 (5 bases). This CDR3 has 15 residues. CDR1 and CDR2 (germline): KGHDR, SFDVKD. Trimming cost V 4 bases and J 8 bases, with 16 bases left between them.

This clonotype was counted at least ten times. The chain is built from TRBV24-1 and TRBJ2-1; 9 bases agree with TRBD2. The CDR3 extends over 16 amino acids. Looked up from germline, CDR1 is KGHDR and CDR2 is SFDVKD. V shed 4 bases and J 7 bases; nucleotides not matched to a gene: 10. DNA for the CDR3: TGTGCCACCAGTGAATGGGGGACTAGCTCGCGGAATGAGCAGTTCTTC. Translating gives CATSEWGTSSRNEQFF.

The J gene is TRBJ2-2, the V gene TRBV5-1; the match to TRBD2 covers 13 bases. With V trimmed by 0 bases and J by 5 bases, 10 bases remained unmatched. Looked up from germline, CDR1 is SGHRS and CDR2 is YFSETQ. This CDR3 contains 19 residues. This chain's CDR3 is CASSLARTSGRRRTGELFF. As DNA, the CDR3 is TGCGCCAGCAGCTTGGCTAGGACTAGCGGGAGAAGGCGAACCGGGGAGCTGTTTTTT.

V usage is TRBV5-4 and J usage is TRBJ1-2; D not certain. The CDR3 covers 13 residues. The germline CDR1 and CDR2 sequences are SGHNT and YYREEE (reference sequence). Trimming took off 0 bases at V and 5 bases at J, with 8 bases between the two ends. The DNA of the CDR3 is TGTGCCAGCAGCTTGGACAGCCTTTATGGCTACACCTTC. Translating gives CASSLDSLYGYTF.

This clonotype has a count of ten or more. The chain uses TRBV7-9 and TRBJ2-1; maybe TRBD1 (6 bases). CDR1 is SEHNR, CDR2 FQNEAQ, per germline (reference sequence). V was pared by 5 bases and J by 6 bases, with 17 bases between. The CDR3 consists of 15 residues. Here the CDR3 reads CASSPQGKRANEQFF. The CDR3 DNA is TGTGCCAGCAGCCCGCAGGGGAAGAGGGCCAATGAGCAGTTCTTC.

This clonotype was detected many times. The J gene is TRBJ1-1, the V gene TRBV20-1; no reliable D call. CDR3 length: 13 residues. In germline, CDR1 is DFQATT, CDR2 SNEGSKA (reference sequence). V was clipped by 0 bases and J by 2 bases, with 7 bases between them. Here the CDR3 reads CSARDMRNTEAFF. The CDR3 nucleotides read TGCAGTGCTAGAGACATGCGTAACACTGAAGCTTTCTTT.

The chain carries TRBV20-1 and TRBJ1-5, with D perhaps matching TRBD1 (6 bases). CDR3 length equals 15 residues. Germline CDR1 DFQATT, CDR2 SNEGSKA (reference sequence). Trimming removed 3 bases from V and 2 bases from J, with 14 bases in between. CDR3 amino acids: CSASTGNKGNQPQHF. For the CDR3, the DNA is TGCAGTGCTAGTACAGGGAATAAAGGCAATCAGCCCCAGCATTTT.

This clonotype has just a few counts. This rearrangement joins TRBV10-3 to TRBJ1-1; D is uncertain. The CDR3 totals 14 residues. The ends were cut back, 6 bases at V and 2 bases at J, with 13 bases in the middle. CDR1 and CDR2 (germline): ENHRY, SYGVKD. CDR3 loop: CAIRADGKNTEAFF. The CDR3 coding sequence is TGTGCCATCAGGGCGGACGGGAAAAACACTGAAGCTTTCTTT.

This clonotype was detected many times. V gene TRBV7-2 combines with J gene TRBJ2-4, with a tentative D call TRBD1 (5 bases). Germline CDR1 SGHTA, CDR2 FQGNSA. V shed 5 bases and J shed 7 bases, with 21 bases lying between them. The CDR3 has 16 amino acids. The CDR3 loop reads CASSDILQAASNIQYF. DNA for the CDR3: TGTGCCAGCAGCGACATCTTACAGGCGGCGTCTAACATTCAGTACTTC.

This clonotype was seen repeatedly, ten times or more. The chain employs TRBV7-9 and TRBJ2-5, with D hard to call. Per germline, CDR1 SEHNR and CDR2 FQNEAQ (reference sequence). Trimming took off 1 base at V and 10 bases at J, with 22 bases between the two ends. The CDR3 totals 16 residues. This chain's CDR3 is CASSLVAADRRVGQYF. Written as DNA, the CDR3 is TGTGCCAGCAGCTTAGTGGCAGCCGACCGAAGGGTGGGCCAGTACTTC.